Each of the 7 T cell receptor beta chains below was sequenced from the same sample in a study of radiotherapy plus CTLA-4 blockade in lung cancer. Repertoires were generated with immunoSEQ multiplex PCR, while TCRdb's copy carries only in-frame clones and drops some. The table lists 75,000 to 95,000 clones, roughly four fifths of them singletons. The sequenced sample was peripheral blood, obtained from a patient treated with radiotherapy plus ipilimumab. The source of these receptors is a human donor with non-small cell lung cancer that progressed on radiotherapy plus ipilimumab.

The CDR3 region has the DNA TGTGCCAGTAAACCGGGAACAACGGCCATCGGGTATGGCTACACCTTC. It specifies CASKPGTTAIGYGYTF. V is TRBV19 and J is TRBJ1-2; D unclear. Per the germline V gene, CDR1 is LNHDA and CDR2 is SQIVND (reference sequence). V dropped 7 bases and J dropped 5 bases, with 23 bases sitting between them. This CDR3 has 16 amino acids.

Written as DNA, the CDR3 is TGTGCCAGCAGCCCGCGGGACAGGATTTCCTACGAGCAGTACGTC. Its translation: CASSPRDRISYEQYV. The chain couples TRBV6-6 to TRBJ2-7; TRBD1 aligns across 8 bases. This CDR3 region has 15 residues. Germline V lookup: CDR1 MNHNY, CDR2 SVGAGI (reference sequence). The J segment lost 1 base and the V segment lost 6 bases, leaving 8 bases of the junction unmatched.

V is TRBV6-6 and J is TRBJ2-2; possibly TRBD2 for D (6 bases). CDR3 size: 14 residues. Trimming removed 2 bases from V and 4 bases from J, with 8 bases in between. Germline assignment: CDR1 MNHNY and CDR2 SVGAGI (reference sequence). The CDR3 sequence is CASSYLGGTGELFF. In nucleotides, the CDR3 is TGTGCCAGCAGTTACCTGGGAGGCACCGGGGAGCTGTTTTTT.

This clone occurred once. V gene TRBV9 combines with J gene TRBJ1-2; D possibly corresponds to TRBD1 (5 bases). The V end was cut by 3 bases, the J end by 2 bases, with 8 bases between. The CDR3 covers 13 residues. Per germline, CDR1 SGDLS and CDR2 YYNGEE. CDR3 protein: CASSARGNYGYTF. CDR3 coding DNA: TGTGCCAGCAGCGCCCGGGGGAACTATGGCTACACCTTC.

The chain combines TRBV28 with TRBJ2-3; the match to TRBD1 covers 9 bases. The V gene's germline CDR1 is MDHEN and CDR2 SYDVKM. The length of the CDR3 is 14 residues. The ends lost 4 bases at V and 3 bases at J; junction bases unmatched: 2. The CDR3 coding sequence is TGTGCCAGCAGTTCGGGACAGGGAACAGATACGCAGTATTTT. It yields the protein CASSSGQGTDTQYF.

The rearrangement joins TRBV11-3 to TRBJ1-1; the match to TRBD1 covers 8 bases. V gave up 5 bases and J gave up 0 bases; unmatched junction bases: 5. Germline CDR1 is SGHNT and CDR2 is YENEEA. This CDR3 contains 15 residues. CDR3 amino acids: CASSRTGTMNTEAFF. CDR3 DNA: TGTGCCAGCAGCCGGACAGGGACCATGAACACTGAAGCTTTCTTT. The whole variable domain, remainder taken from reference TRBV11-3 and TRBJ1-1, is EAGVVQSPRYKIIEKKQPVAFWCNPISGHNTLYWYLQNLGQGPELLIRYENEEAVDDSQLPKDRFSAERLKGVDSTLKIQPAELGDSAVYLCASSRTGTMNTEAFFGQGTRLTVV.

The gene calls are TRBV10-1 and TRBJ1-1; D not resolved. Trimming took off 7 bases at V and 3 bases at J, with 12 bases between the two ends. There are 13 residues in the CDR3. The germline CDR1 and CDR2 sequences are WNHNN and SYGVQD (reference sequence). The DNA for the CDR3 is TGCGCCAGCATGGGCGGGCCGGACACTGAAGCTTTCTTT. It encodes CASMGGPDTEAFF.